Described below is a single T cell receptor (beta chain) sequence and its context. Sequencing used immunoSEQ multiplex PCR; TCRdb keeps in-frame clones, though not all of them. The sample lists about 40,000 clones, 80% to 90% occurring once. This entry comes from a study of sequential checkpoint blockade in melanoma. The V segment lost 3 bases and the J segment 0 bases; nucleotides outside the gene matches: 5. Germline V lookup: CDR1 SGHRS, CDR2 YFSETQ. CDR3 length: 16 residues. Described treatment: randomized to nivolumab then ipilimumab (arm A) or the reverse (arm B). From thawed PBMCs, live CD3+CD8+ cells negative for CD19 and CD56 were sorted.

This receptor was identified in a human donor with melanoma. Sequenced here: CD8+ T cells sorted from blood (inferred from file names), sampled from a patient given nivolumab and ipilimumab in sequence. The chain uses TRBV5-1 and TRBJ2-1; 8 positions agree with TRBD2. CDR3 protein: CASSSLTSASYNEQFF. CDR3 nucleotides: TGCGCCAGCAGCTCGTTGACTAGCGCCTCCTACAATGAGCAGTTCTTC. The full variable domain, its missing parts supplied by reference TRBV5-1 and TRBJ2-1, is KAGVTQTPRYLIKTRGQQVTLSCSPISGHRSVSWYQQTPGQGLQFLFEYFSETQRNKGNFPGRFSGRQFSNSRSEMNVSTLELGDSALYLCASSSLTSASYNEQFFGPGTRLTVL.